This TCR beta chain emerged from a study of blood T cell repertoires in COVID-19. Libraries were prepared by immunoSEQ multiplex PCR; TCRdb keeps only in-frame clonotypes and omits some of them. The repertoire includes fewer than 200,000 clones, more than 70% of them detected once, and around 5.8% sits in the top ten. The clonotype comes from a middle-aged man with active or convalescent COVID-19. The sample was peripheral blood.

The CDR3: CASSPYTGDAGNTIYF. The CDR3 bases are TGTGCCAGCTCACCGTATACAGGGGACGCCGGAAACACCATATATTTT. The chain links TRBV18 to TRBJ1-3; 7 positions agree with TRBD1. Germline trimming cut 3 bases from V and 4 bases from J; bases unmatched to any gene: 9. The CDR3 contains 16 residues. Germline values: CDR1 KGHSH, CDR2 LQKENI. Full variable domain (remainder filled in from reference TRBV18 and TRBJ1-3): NAGVMQNPRHLVRRRGQEARLRCSPMKGHSHVYWYRQLPEEGLKFMVYLQKENIIDESGMPKERFSAEFPKEGPSILRIQQVVRGDSAAYFCASSPYTGDAGNTIYFGEGSWLTVV.